These 14 T cell receptor beta chains were all obtained from the same sample, sequenced in a study of shared clonotypes between healthy human individuals. The repertoire was sequenced with immunoSEQ multiplex PCR; TCRdb's copy has only in-frame clones and lacks some. The data contain under 2,500,000 clones, roughly 95% of them seen just once; the ten biggest clones take up roughly 0.13%. Sequencing was performed on naive CD4+ T cells sorted from blood. Sample subset: CD45RA+ positively selected. Every receptor here comes from a man aged 18 to 29 in good health.

This clone has a handful of counts. The sample holds other DNA sequences that translate to the same CDR3. The chain recombines TRBV5-1 with TRBJ1-2, with 11 bases aligning to TRBD1. The length of the CDR3 is 14 residues. V shed 4 bases, J shed 4 bases, and the junction held 3 bases outside the gene matches. Germline V gene data show CDR1 as SGHRS and CDR2 as YFSETQ. The CDR3 DNA follows: TGCGCCAGCAGCCCGGGACAGGGGGGCTATGGCTACACCTTC. Encoded protein: CASSPGQGGYGYTF.

This sequence joins TRBV2 and TRBJ2-2; D tentatively fits TRBD1 or TRBD2 (5 bases each). The CDR3 contains 14 residues. Germline V gene lookup returns CDR1 SNHLY and CDR2 FYNNEI. With 7 bases removed from V and 0 bases from J, the gap between germline ends came to 9 bases. The CDR3 bases are TGTGCCAGCACCCGGGGCTCGAACACCGGGGAGCTGTTTTTT. It translates to CASTRGSNTGELFF.

The rearrangement uses TRBV6-6 and TRBJ2-3; a weak D match, TRBD2 (6 bases). Germline V gives CDR1 MNHNY, CDR2 SVGAGI (reference sequence). Trimming stripped 4 bases from V and 2 bases from J, with 13 bases between. The CDR3 is 15 amino acids. The CDR3 sequence is CASSSMAGFTDTQYF. As DNA, the CDR3 is TGTGCCAGCAGTTCCATGGCGGGGTTCACAGATACGCAGTATTTT.

Comment on this clone: The sample has other DNA sequences that encode this CDR3 too. The chain has TRBV6-1 and TRBJ2-7; TRBD2 aligns across 10 bases. The CDR3 contains 14 residues. Germline V gives CDR1 MNHNS, CDR2 SASEGT. Unmatched junction bases numbered 6, after V lost 8 bases and J lost 2 bases. DNA of the CDR3: TGTGCCAGCCGACGGACTAGCGGCACCTACGAGCAGTACTTC. This encodes CASRRTSGTYEQYF.

This chain connects TRBV28 to TRBJ2-3; TRBD2 agrees at 13 bases. CDR1 is MDHEN and CDR2 is SYDVKM in the germline V gene. The CDR3 has 14 residues. Trimming cost V 6 bases and J 9 bases; bases outside gene matches: 6. The CDR3 bases are TGTGCCAGCAGCAAAGGACTAGCGGGGGAGACGCAGTATTTT. Translation gives CASSKGLAGETQYF.

This clone was detected once. The gene calls are TRBV6-6 and TRBJ2-2, with 9 bases identical to TRBD1. Germline V gene lookup returns CDR1 MNHNY and CDR2 SVGAGI (reference sequence). J gave up 4 bases and V 3 bases, and 3 bases lay outside the gene matches. The CDR3 runs 15 residues. This CDR3 reads CASSYSDRGTGELFF. The CDR3 bases are TGTGCCAGCAGTTATTCGGACAGGGGCACCGGGGAGCTGTTTTTT.

With regard to this clone: Different DNA sequences within this sample yield the same CDR3. V gene TRBV5-1 combines with J gene TRBJ1-1, with D possibly being TRBD1 (5 bases). Germline V gives CDR1 SGHRS, CDR2 YFSETQ. Trimming pared 0 bases from V and 1 base from J, leaving 7 bases between. This CDR3 comprises 14 residues. For the CDR3, the DNA is TGCGCCAGCAGCTTGGACGGGGCGAACACTGAAGCTTTCTTT. Translated: CASSLDGANTEAFF.

The genes are TRBV9 and TRBJ2-2; TRBD1 matches at 11 bases. Per germline, CDR1 SGDLS and CDR2 YYNGEE. With V trimmed by 4 bases and J by 6 bases, 2 bases remained unmatched. The CDR3 is 14 residues long. The CDR3 reads CASSLDRGPGELFF. The CDR3 DNA is TGTGCCAGCAGCCTGGACAGGGGGCCCGGGGAGCTGTTTTTT.

The V gene is TRBV7-9, the J gene TRBJ2-3; unclear D gene. Per germline, CDR1 SEHNR and CDR2 FQNEAQ (reference sequence). This CDR3 comprises 17 residues. The V end lost 6 bases, the J end lost 5 bases, and 24 bases lay between the germline ends. DNA for the CDR3: TGTGCCAGCAGACCCCCCGGAAAGGCTAGTGACGAAGATACGCAGTATTTT. It is translated as CASRPPGKASDEDTQYF.

V is TRBV5-1 and J is TRBJ2-2, with D uncertain. V was trimmed by 0 bases and J by 0 bases, leaving 6 bases between them. CDR3 length: 15 amino acids. The germline V gene has CDR1 SGHRS and CDR2 YFSETQ. CDR3 residues: CASSLAEANTGELFF. CDR3 DNA: TGCGCCAGCAGCTTGGCCGAGGCGAACACCGGGGAGCTGTTTTTT.

This sequence joins TRBV9 and TRBJ2-2; 9 positions agree with TRBD1. Germline lookup yields CDR1 SGDLS and CDR2 YYNGEE. The CDR3 extends over 14 amino acids. J lost 6 bases, V lost 4 bases, and 4 bases had no gene match. This CDR3 is CASSLTGGPGELFF. CDR3 DNA sequence: TGTGCCAGCAGCCTTACAGGGGGCCCCGGGGAGCTGTTTTTT.

This chain uses TRBV9 with TRBJ2-1, with 9 bases matching TRBD1. The V gene's germline CDR1 is SGDLS and CDR2 YYNGEE. The CDR3 loop spans 15 amino acids. V gave up 3 bases and J gave up 7 bases; unmatched junction bases: 8. The CDR3 here is CASSAFGQGRNEQFF. The CDR3 region has the DNA TGTGCCAGCAGCGCTTTTGGACAGGGGAGGAATGAGCAGTTCTTC. Full variable domain (rest looked up from reference TRBV9 and TRBJ2-1): DSGVTQTPKHLITATGQRVTLRCSPRSGDLSVYWYQQSLDQGLQFLIQYYNGEERAKGNILERFSAQQFPDLHSELNLSSLELGDSALYFCASSAFGQGRNEQFFGPGTRLTVL.

This chain uses TRBV5-1 with TRBJ2-1; D gene uncertain. Germline CDR1 is SGHRS and CDR2 is YFSETQ. V was trimmed by 0 bases and J by 6 bases, leaving 10 bases between them. This CDR3 spans 14 amino acids. The CDR3 bases are TGCGCCAGCAGCTTGGGGGCCCCCCTCAATGAGCAGTTCTTC. Translation gives CASSLGAPLNEQFF. The complete variable domain, with remaining parts taken from reference TRBV5-1 and TRBJ2-1, reads KAGVTQTPRYLIKTRGQQVTLSCSPISGHRSVSWYQQTPGQGLQFLFEYFSETQRNKGNFPGRFSGRQFSNSRSEMNVSTLELGDSALYLCASSLGAPLNEQFFGPGTRLTVL.

This clone has only a few counts. The chain has TRBV2 and TRBJ1-5; unclear D gene. The CDR3 is 13 residues long. V was trimmed by 6 bases and J by 0 bases, leaving 6 bases between them. In germline, CDR1 is SNHLY, CDR2 FYNNEI. In DNA form, the CDR3 reads TGTGCCAGCAGATCCTATAGCAATCAGCCCCAGCATTTT. Its translation: CASRSYSNQPQHF.